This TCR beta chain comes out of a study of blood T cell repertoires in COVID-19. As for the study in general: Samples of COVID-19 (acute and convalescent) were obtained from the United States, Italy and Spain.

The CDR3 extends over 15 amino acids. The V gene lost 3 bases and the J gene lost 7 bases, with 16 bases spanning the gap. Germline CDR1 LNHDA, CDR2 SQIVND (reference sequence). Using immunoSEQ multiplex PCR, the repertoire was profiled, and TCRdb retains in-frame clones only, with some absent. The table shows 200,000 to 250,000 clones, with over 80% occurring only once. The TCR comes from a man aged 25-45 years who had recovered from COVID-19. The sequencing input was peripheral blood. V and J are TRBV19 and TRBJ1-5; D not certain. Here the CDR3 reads CASSMREFGRQPQHF. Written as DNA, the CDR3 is TGTGCCAGTAGTATGCGGGAGTTTGGGAGACAGCCCCAGCATTTT.